This T cell receptor (beta chain) appears in the sequencing data of a study of T cell repertoires in cytomegalovirus infection. Study context: Shared public TCR beta signatures pointed to both CMV infection and a matching HLA type.

Notes on this clonotype: Its target is unknown.

Study-level findings and limits: Ex vivo responses were dominated by HLA-C-restricted CMV-specific TCR beta clonotypes.

TCRdb redid the calling of the reads with MiXCR, one entry per CDR3 protein. In the table there are approximately 100,000 distinct CDR3 sequences, roughly a quarter of which are singletons. Germline-derived CDR1 and CDR2 are DFQATT and SNEGSKA (reference sequence). The V end lost 7 bases, the J end lost 2 bases, and 21 bases lay between the germline ends. This CDR3 is built from 15 residues. The chain employs TRBV20-1 and TRBJ2-7; a possible D gene is TRBD2 (7 bases). Sequenced: CD8+ T cells from PBMCs. The clonotype was recovered from a human donor in good health (CMV status not recorded). Some clones in this sample may be carry-over from other donors' samples. CDR3: CSGRVGGGPTYEQYF. CDR3 sequence (DNA): TGCAGTGGAAGAGTAGGGGGAGGGCCGACCTACGAGCAGTACTTC.